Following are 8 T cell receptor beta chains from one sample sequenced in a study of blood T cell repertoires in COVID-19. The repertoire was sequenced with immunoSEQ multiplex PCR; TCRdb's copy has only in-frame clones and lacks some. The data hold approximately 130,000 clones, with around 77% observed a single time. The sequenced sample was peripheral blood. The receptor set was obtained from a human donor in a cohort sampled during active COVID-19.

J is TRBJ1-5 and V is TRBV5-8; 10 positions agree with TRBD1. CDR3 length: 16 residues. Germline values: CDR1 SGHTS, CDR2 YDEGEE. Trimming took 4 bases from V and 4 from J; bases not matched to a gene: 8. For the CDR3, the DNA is TGTGCCAGCAGCCATACTGGACAGGGGGGAAATCAGCCCCAGCATTTT. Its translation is CASSHTGQGGNQPQHF.

The CDR3 is CASSLELSYEQYF. CDR3 bases: TGTGCCAGCAGCTTAGAACTCTCCTACGAGCAGTACTTC. This chain uses TRBV11-2 with TRBJ2-7; D uncertain. CDR1 SGHAT and CDR2 FQNNGV come from the germline V gene. Between the trimmed V and J ends, which lost 0 bases and 0 bases, there was a span of 3 bases. This CDR3 spans 13 amino acids.

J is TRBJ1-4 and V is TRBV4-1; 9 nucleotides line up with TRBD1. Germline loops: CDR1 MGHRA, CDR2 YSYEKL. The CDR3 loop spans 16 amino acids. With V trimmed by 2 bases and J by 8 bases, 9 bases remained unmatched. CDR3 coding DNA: TGCGCCAGCAGCCAAAACCCGGAGGGACAGGGAGAAAAACTGTTTTTT. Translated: CASSQNPEGQGEKLFF.

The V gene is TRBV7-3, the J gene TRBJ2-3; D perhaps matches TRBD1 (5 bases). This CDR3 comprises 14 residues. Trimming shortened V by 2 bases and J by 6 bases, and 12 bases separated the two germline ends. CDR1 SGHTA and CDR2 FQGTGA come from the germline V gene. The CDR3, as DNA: TGTGCCAGCAGCTTAGGGGCGGCGTCGGATACGCAGTATTTT. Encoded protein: CASSLGAASDTQYF.

CDR3 coding DNA: TGCGCCAGCAGCTTGGGTCTCATAGCGGGGGCTGTTAGCACAGATACGCAGTATTTT. Amino acids: CASSLGLIAGAVSTDTQYF. V and J are TRBV5-1 and TRBJ2-3; 9 bases match TRBD2. This CDR3 has 19 amino acids. Germline V gene sequence: CDR1 SGHRS, CDR2 YFSETQ. V dropped 0 bases and J dropped 0; count of bases not matched to a gene: 11.

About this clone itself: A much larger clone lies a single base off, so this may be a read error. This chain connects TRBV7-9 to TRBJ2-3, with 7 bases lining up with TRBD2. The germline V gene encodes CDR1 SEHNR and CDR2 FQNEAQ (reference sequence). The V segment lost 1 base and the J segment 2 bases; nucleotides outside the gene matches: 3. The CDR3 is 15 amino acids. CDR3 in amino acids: CASSLGGGTTDTQYF. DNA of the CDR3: TGTGCCAGCAGCTTAGGCGGGGGAACCACAGATACGCAGTATTTT. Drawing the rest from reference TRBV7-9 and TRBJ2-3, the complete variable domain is DTGVSQNPRHKITKRGQNVTFRCDPISEHNRLYWYRQTLGQGPEFLTYFQNEAQLEKSRLLSDRFSAERPKGSFSTLEIQRTEQGDSAMYLCASSLGGGTTDTQYFGPGTRLTVL.

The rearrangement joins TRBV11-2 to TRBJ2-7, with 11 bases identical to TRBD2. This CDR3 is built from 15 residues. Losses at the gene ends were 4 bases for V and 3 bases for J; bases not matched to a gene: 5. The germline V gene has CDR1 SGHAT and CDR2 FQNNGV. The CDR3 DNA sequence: TGTGCCAGCAGCTCCATACTAGCGGGGGTCTACGAGCAGTACTTC. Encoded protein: CASSSILAGVYEQYF.

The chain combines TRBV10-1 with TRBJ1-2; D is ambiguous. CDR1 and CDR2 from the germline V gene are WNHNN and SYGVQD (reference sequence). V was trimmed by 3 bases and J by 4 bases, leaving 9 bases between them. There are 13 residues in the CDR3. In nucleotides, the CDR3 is TGCGCCAGCAGTGATTCTCCCCTCTATGGCTACACCTTC. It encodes CASSDSPLYGYTF.